This entry is about one TCR beta chain. This entry is derived from a study of T-cell reconstitution after alpha-beta-depleted transplantation in children. This CDR3 has 17 amino acids. Trimming removed 2 bases from V and 4 bases from J; junction bases left unmatched: 10. Per germline, CDR1 SEHNR and CDR2 FQNEAQ (reference sequence). As it was prepared, the TCRbeta library received unique molecular identifiers. Via MiXCR, TCRdb re-called the PCR reads, giving one row per CDR3 protein. The table records approximately 800,000 distinct CDR3 sequences, 16% of them present only once. Sequenced material: PBMCs, mostly from graft donor cells, taken 360 days after TCRalphabeta/CD19-depleted stem cell transplant. The V gene is TRBV7-9, the J gene TRBJ2-5; 10 positions match TRBD2. The clonotype originates from a male patient aged 10-17 years who had a stem cell transplant for acute lymphoblastic leukemia, so the T cells may come from the graft donor. The CDR3 DNA sequence: TGTGCCAGCAGCTTACTCCCCGGGACTAGCGTTCGAGAGACCCAGTACTTC. This sequence encodes CASSLLPGTSVRETQYF.